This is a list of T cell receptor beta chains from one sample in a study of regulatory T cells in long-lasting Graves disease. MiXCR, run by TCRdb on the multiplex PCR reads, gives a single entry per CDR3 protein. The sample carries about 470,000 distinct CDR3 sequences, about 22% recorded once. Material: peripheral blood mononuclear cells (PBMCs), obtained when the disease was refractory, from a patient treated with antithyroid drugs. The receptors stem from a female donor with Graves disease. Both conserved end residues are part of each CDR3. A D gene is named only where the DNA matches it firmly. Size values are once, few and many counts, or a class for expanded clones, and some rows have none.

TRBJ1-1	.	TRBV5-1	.	CASSIGSGKAEAFF	TGCGCCAGCAGCATAGGGAGCGGCAAGGCTGAAGCTTTCTTT
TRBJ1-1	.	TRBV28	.	CASYYGPGKAFF	TGTGCCAGCTACTACGGGCCGGGGAAAGCTTTCTTT
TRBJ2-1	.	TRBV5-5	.	CASSPGTHSYNEQFF	TGTGCCAGCAGCCCCGGGACCCATTCCTACAATGAGCAGTTCTTC
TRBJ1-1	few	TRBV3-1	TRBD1	CASSQYWTGGLKTEAFF	TGTGCCAGCAGCCAATATTGGACAGGGGGCTTAAAAACTGAAGCTTTCTTT
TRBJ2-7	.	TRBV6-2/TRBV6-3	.	CASSYPYYRNYEQYF	TGTGCCAGCAGTTACCCCTACTATAGAAACTACGAGCAGTACTTC
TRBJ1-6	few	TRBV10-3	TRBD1	CAISGQGRSGSYNSPLHF	TGTGCCATCAGTGGACAGGGGAGGTCGGGTTCCTATAATTCACCCCTCCACTTT
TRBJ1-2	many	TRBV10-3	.	CAISELQGLPTF	TGTGCCATCAGTGAGCTCCAGGGGCTTCCCACCTTC
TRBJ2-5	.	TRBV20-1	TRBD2	CSARASGGPGTQYF	TGCAGTGCTAGGGCTAGCGGGGGTCCAGGGACCCAGTACTTC
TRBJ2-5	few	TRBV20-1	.	CSASGGLQETQYF	TGCAGTGCTAGCGGGGGACTCCAAGAGACCCAGTACTTC
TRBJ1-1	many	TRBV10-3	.	CAISESTGIHTEAFF	TGTGCCATCAGTGAGTCAACAGGTATTCACACTGAAGCTTTCTTT
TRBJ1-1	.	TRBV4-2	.	CASSQDLGDTEAFF	TGTGCCAGCAGCCAAGATCTTGGGGACACTGAAGCTTTCTTT
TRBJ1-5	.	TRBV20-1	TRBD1	CSASRTGYQPQHF	TGCAGTGCTTCTCGGACAGGGTATCAGCCCCAGCATTTT
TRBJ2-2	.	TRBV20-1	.	CSARNRLGTGELFF	TGCAGTGCTAGGAATCGTCTTGGCACCGGGGAGCTGTTTTTT
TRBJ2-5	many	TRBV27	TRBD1	CASGDRVRETQYF	TGTGCCAGCGGTGACAGGGTGAGGGAGACCCAGTACTTC
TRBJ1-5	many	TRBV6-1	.	CASSKGLQPQHF	TGTGCCAGCAGCAAGGGACTTCAGCCCCAGCATTTT
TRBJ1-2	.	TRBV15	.	CATSRDPAGGNYGYTF	TGTGCCACCAGCAGAGACCCCGCGGGGGGAAACTATGGCTACACCTTC
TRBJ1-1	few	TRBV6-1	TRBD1	CASSPGTGPPTEAFF	TGTGCCAGCAGTCCCGGGACAGGGCCACCCACTGAAGCTTTCTTT
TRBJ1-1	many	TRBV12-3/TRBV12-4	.	CASSPPMNTEAFF	TGTGCCAGCAGCCCGCCAATGAACACTGAAGCTTTCTTT
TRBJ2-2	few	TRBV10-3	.	CAISASMNTGELFF	TGTGCCATCAGTGCCTCGATGAACACCGGGGAGCTGTTTTTT
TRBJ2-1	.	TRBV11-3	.	CASSHGWGAHNEQFF	TGTGCCAGCAGCCACGGGTGGGGCGCCCACAATGAGCAGTTCTTC
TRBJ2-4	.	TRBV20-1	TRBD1	CSARGQVIPKNIQYF	TGCAGTGCCAGGGGACAGGTGATACCCAAAAACATTCAGTACTTC
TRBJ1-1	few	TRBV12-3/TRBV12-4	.	CASLLLGTEAFF	TGTGCCAGCCTCCTTTTAGGCACTGAAGCTTTCTTT
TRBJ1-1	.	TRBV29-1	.	CSVKGQTNTEAFF	TGCAGCGTAAAGGGACAAACGAACACTGAAGCTTTCTTT
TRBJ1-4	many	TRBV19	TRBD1	CASSRNRGTNEKLFF	TGTGCCAGTAGTAGGAACAGGGGAACTAATGAAAAACTGTTTTTT
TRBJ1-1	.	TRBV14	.	CASSPTGRPPEAFF	TGTGCCAGCAGCCCTACGGGACGCCCGCCTGAAGCTTTCTTT
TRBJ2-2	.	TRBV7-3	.	CASSSSSTGNTGELFF	TGTGCCAGCAGCTCTTCATCAACAGGGAACACCGGGGAGCTGTTTTTT
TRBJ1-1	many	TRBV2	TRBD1	CASSVRGNMNTEAFF	TGTGCCAGCAGTGTCAGGGGGAATATGAACACTGAAGCTTTCTTT
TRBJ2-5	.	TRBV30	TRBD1	CAWKGQGAETQYF	TGTGCCTGGAAGGGACAGGGGGCTGAGACCCAGTACTTC
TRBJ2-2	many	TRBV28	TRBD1	CASSLGDRATGELFF	TGTGCCAGCAGCCTGGGGGACAGGGCCACCGGGGAGCTGTTTTTT
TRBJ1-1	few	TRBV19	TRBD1	CASSTGTVPNTEAFF	TGTGCCAGTAGTACAGGGACAGTCCCGAACACTGAAGCTTTCTTT
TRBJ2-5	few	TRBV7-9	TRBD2	CAITLSGRAVRTQYF	TGTGCCATCACTCTTAGCGGGAGGGCTGTGAGGACCCAGTACTTC
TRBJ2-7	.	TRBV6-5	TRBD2	CASSYSLAGPGEQYF	TGTGCCAGCAGTTACTCACTAGCGGGGCCAGGGGAGCAGTACTTC